A selection of T cell receptor beta chains follows, all from one sample in a study of Graves' ophthalmopathy and Graves' hyperthyroidism. MiXCR was run by TCRdb on the multiplex PCR reads, yielding one entry per CDR3 protein. This repertoire shows over a million distinct CDR3 sequences, 36% found once; its top ten account for 11%. The sample comprised peripheral blood or thyroid tissue (not recorded which). All receptors come from an adult man with Graves' hyperthyroidism. Both conserved end residues are part of each CDR3. Each record gives: D gene, J gene, V gene, clone size, CDR3 protein, CDR3 DNA. The D gene is left open where the match is weak. Some rows mark clone size as missing; the rest say once, few, many or name a class of expanded clone.

>-|TRBJ2-7|TRBV20-1|-
CSVEGLVFYEQYF
TGCAGTGTGGAGGGGCTAGTTTTCTACGAGCAGTACTTC
>-|TRBJ1-6|TRBV7-2|many
CASSLDLGVEGPLHF
TGTGCCAGCAGCTTAGATCTAGGTGTCGAGGGACCCCTCCACTTT
>TRBD1|TRBJ2-7|TRBV29-1|-
CSAVPGTGYYEQYF
TGCAGCGCCGTACCCGGGACAGGGTATTACGAGCAGTACTTC
>TRBD1|TRBJ1-2|TRBV25-1|few
CASRADRPNYGYTF
TGTGCCAGCAGGGCGGACAGGCCTAACTATGGCTACACCTTC
>-|TRBJ1-1|TRBV13|-
CASSLNEGTEAFF
TGTGCCAGCAGCTTAAATGAGGGCACTGAAGCTTTCTTT
>TRBD2|TRBJ2-7|TRBV12-3/TRBV12-4|few
CASRAGGRLYEQYF
TGTGCCAGCAGGGCGGGGGGACGGCTCTACGAGCAGTACTTC
>-|TRBJ2-5|TRBV7-9|-
CASSSQAGKGAGETQYF
TGTGCCAGCAGCTCTCAGGCAGGGAAGGGCGCGGGGGAGACCCAGTACTTC
>-|TRBJ2-5|TRBV18|few
CASSPTDRGPRCF
TGTGCCAGCTCACCAACGGACCGAGGCCCACGGTGCTTC
>-|TRBJ1-4|TRBV7-2|once
CASSLRGGGRTEHNEKLFF
TGTGCCAGCAGCTTACGCGGAGGAGGAAGGACAGAACATAATGAAAAACTGTTTTTT
>TRBD1|TRBJ2-7|TRBV28|few
CASKDGTASYEQYF
TGTGCCAGCAAGGACGGGACAGCCTCCTACGAGCAGTACTTC
>-|TRBJ1-1|TRBV12-3/TRBV12-4|-
CASSLAIGMGTEAFF
TGTGCCAGCAGTTTAGCAATAGGGATGGGCACTGAAGCTTTCTTT
>-|TRBJ1-2|TRBV2|many
CASQGLANYGYTF
TGTGCCAGCCAGGGACTAGCTAACTATGGCTACACCTTC
>TRBD1|TRBJ1-5|TRBV10-3|few
CASTSRDRAPRQPQHF
TGTGCCAGCACCTCCCGGGACAGGGCACCTCGACAGCCCCAGCATTTT
>-|TRBJ2-7|TRBV20-1|-
CTSMSGLRVVEQYF
TGCACGTCTATGAGTGGACTGAGGGTGGTTGAGCAGTACTTC
>-|TRBJ1-1|TRBV29-1|-
CSVAVASGTGVTEAFF
TGCAGCGTTGCTGTGGCTAGCGGGACCGGCGTGACTGAAGCTTTCTTT
>-|TRBJ2-2|TRBV5-7|-
CASSWTSNTGELFF
TGTGCCAGCAGCTGGACATCGAACACCGGGGAGCTGTTTTTT
>-|TRBJ1-5|TRBV19|many
CASRWAQSGSNQPQHF
TGTGCCAGTAGATGGGCTCAATCCGGTAGCAATCAGCCCCAGCATTTT
>-|TRBJ1-2|TRBV24-1|-
CATSEPRQSYGYTF
TGTGCCACCAGTGAGCCGAGGCAGAGCTATGGCTACACCTTC
>-|TRBJ2-7|TRBV20-1|-
CSAEGGAIVEQYF
TGCAGTGCTGAGGGGGGGGCGATCGTTGAGCAGTACTTC
>-|TRBJ1-1|TRBV30|few
CAWSGRRTTEAFF
TGTGCCTGGAGCGGAAGGAGGACAACTGAAGCTTTCTTT
>-|TRBJ1-5|TRBV19|many
CASSMSREGNQPQHF
TGTGCCAGTAGTATGTCCAGGGAGGGCAATCAGCCCCAGCATTTT
>TRBD1|TRBJ2-7|TRBV7-9|-
CASSLPGTASYEQYF
TGTGCCAGCTCTCTACCCGGGACAGCCTCCTACGAGCAGTACTTC
>-|TRBJ1-1|TRBV20-1|few
CSARDLAGGGTEAFF
TGCAGTGCTAGAGATCTGGCGGGGGGAGGGACTGAAGCTTTCTTT
>-|TRBJ1-2|TRBV6-5|many
CASSAVVGYTF
TGTGCCAGCAGTGCCGTTGTCGGCTACACCTTC
>-|TRBJ2-5|TRBV25-1|-
CASSLPPWQAETQYF
TGTGCCAGCAGCTTGCCTCCGTGGCAGGCGGAGACCCAGTACTTC
>-|TRBJ1-2|TRBV25-1|-
CASREDVGQSTANYGYTF
TGTGCCAGCAGGGAAGACGTCGGGCAATCTACGGCTAACTATGGCTACACCTTC
>-|TRBJ2-7|TRBV10-3|few
CASPGDSYEQYF
TGTGCTAGCCCAGGGGACTCCTACGAGCAGTACTTC
>-|TRBJ1-1|TRBV20-1|many
CSARLHTRNTEAFF
TGCAGTGCTAGGCTTCACACAAGGAACACTGAAGCTTTCTTT
>TRBD2|TRBJ2-1|TRBV20-1|few
CSASPSSGRDNEQFF
TGCAGTGCTAGCCCCTCTAGCGGGAGAGACAATGAGCAGTTCTTC
>-|TRBJ1-2|TRBV24-1|-
CATSGTYGYTF
TGTGCCACCAGTGGAACATATGGCTACACCTTC
>-|TRBJ1-3|TRBV7-8|-
CASSLRRGDFGNTIYF
TGTGCCAGCAGTCTACGCAGGGGAGATTTTGGAAACACCATATATTTT
>-|TRBJ1-5|TRBV4-3|-
CASSQEPTFDQPQHF
TGCGCCAGCAGCCAAGAACCAACCTTCGATCAGCCCCAGCATTTT
>TRBD1|TRBJ2-7|TRBV20-1|many
CSAPNNRGSGRAYEQYF
TGCAGTGCTCCAAACAACAGGGGTTCCGGCCGCGCCTACGAGCAGTACTTC
>-|TRBJ1-2|TRBV10-3|many
CATKGGGLPIGYTF
TGTGCCACCAAAGGCGGGGGGTTACCTATTGGCTACACCTTC
>-|TRBJ1-6|TRBV5-8|few
CASSSGLTNSPLHF
TGTGCCAGCAGCTCGGGACTGACTAATTCACCCCTCCACTTT